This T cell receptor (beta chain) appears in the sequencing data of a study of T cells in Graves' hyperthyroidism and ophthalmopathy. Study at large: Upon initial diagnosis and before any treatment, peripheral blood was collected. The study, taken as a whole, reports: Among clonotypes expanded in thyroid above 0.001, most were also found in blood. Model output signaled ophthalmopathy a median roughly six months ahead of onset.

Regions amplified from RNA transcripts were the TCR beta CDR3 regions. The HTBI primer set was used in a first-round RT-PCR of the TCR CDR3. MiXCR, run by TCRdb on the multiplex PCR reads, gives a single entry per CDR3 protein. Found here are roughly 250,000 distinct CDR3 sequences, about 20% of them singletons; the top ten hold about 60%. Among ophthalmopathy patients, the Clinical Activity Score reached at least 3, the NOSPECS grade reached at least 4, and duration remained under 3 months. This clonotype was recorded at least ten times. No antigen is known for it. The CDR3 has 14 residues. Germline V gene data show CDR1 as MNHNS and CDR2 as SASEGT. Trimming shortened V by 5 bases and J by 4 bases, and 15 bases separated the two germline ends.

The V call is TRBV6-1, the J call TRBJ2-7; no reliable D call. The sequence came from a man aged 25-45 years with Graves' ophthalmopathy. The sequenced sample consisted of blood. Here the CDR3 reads CASSTPSPPYEQYF. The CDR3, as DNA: TGTGCCAGCAGTACCCCTAGTCCCCCTTACGAGCAGTACTTC.